The 9 T cell receptor beta chains below all came from one sample that was sequenced in a study of blood T cell repertoires in COVID-19. Profiled with immunoSEQ multiplex PCR; TCRdb holds only in-frame clones, not every one. The data contain more than 150,000 clones, approximately 84% of them seen just once; the ten biggest clones take up approximately 15%. Sequenced: peripheral blood. These TCRs come from a woman of 80 years or more with acute or convalescent COVID-19.

In this sample, this clone turned up once. The chain is built from TRBV2 and TRBJ2-7, with D unresolved. In germline, CDR1 is SNHLY, CDR2 FYNNEI. Trimming left V 6 bases short and J 3 bases short, with 15 bases between. The CDR3 spans 14 residues. Written as DNA, the CDR3 is TGTGCCAGCAGCGCCGACCCACCGGGCTACGAGCAGTACTTC. Amino acids: CASSADPPGYEQYF.

The chain recombines TRBV10-1 with TRBJ2-3; TRBD2 agrees at 9 bases. The CDR3 length is 17 residues. Germline V gene data show CDR1 as WNHNN and CDR2 as SYGVQD (reference sequence). V trimming: 3 bases; J trimming: 5 bases; junction bases outside the gene matches: 12. For the CDR3, the DNA is TGCGCCAGCAGTGAATTTGGGAAGCGGGGGGCCCAAGATACGCAGTATTTT. Translating it yields CASSEFGKRGAQDTQYF.

This clone was counted a few times. A read error may produce the germline difference seen at one junction end. This rearrangement joins TRBV15 to TRBJ1-1; TRBD1 aligns across 7 bases. From germline, CDR1 is LNHNV and CDR2 YYDKDF (reference sequence). The CDR3 runs 15 residues. As DNA, the CDR3 is TGTGCCACCAGCAGAGATAGGGAGAAGACAGGGAAGGAAATCTTT. It specifies CATSRDREKTGKEIF.

The chain uses TRBV27 and TRBJ2-1, with D possibly TRBD2 on 7 matching bases. CDR3 size: 16 residues. Per the germline V gene, CDR1 is MNHEY and CDR2 is SMNVEV (reference sequence). The V and J ends lost 3 bases and 6 bases respectively, with 18 bases between them. The CDR3 protein is CASSLAGAGATNEQFF. The CDR3 coding sequence is TGTGCCAGCAGTTTGGCGGGGGCGGGAGCCACCAATGAGCAGTTCTTC.

This sequence joins TRBV11-2 and TRBJ1-4; D gene ambiguous. There are 14 residues in the CDR3. Germline values: CDR1 SGHAT, CDR2 FQNNGV. Trimming removed 5 bases at V and 4 bases at J, with 11 bases between. In DNA form, the CDR3 reads TGTGCCAGCAGCAGGGAAGCGGGTAATGAAAAACTGTTTTTT. It specifies CASSREAGNEKLFF.

This clone was seen only a few times. This chain uses TRBV7-9 with TRBJ2-7; 10 bases agree with TRBD2. V trimming: 0 bases; J trimming: 0 bases; junction bases outside the gene matches: 2. CDR1 is SEHNR and CDR2 is FQNEAQ in the germline V gene (reference sequence). The CDR3 runs to 16 residues. The CDR3 region has the DNA TGTGCCAGCAGCTTAGCGGCTAGCGGGAGCTCCTACGAGCAGTACTTC. Residues: CASSLAASGSSYEQYF.

The chain employs TRBV5-5 and TRBJ1-2, with 7 bases fitting TRBD1. The V gene end was trimmed by 4 bases and the J gene end by 2 bases; junction bases not matched to a gene: 5. CDR3 length: 14 residues. Germline CDR1 reads SGHKS; CDR2 reads YYEKEE (reference sequence). Here the CDR3 DNA reads TGTGCCAGCAGCCTCACAGGGGCCAACTATGGCTACACCTTC. Its protein product is CASSLTGANYGYTF.

The genes are TRBV19 and TRBJ1-5; D is unclear. V lost 1 base and J lost 4, with 14 bases in between. Germline-derived CDR1 and CDR2 are LNHDA and SQIVND (reference sequence). The CDR3 is 16 residues long. The CDR3 spells CASSIGGGVLNQPQHF. In DNA form, the CDR3 reads TGTGCCAGTAGTATAGGCGGCGGTGTTCTAAATCAGCCCCAGCATTTT.

The chain links TRBV28 to TRBJ2-1; 7 bases fit TRBD1. This CDR3 is built from 14 residues. Germline assignment: CDR1 MDHEN and CDR2 SYDVKM. The V gene end was trimmed by 4 bases and the J gene end by 6 bases; junction bases not matched to a gene: 6. The CDR3 region has the DNA TGTGCCAGCAGTTCGGGACAGTTTCGCAATGAGCAGTTCTTC. Encoded protein: CASSSGQFRNEQFF.